A selection of T cell receptor beta chains follows, all from one sample in a study of blood T cells in healthy people across ages. TCRdb re-derived calls from the 5' RACE reads in MiXCR, one entry per CDR3 protein. Seen here are more than 900,000 distinct CDR3 sequences, 25% to 35% observed once, and the top ten hold roughly 10%. The same data also went into a second study, on T cells of mothers and their children.

The source material was blood. These receptors all come from a woman aged 35 to 49 in good health. The CDR3 runs from the conserved cysteine through the conserved F or W. D genes are given only for firm matches. Clone size is given for some rows only: seen once, a few or many times, or a class if the clone is expanded.

D,J,V,length,size,DNA,CDR3
TRBD2,TRBJ2-3,TRBV5-5,15,once,TGTGCCAGCAGCCCCCCGGGGGGGCACGCAGATACGCAGTATTTT,CASSPPGGHADTQYF
TRBD1,TRBJ1-2,TRBV28,16,-,TGTGCCAGCGGACTAGGGGGAGGGGGCGCATCCTATGGCTACACCTTC,CASGLGGGGASYGYTF
TRBD2,TRBJ2-1,TRBV5-1,16,many,TGCGCCAGCAGCTGGACTAGCGGGGGGACGGACAATGAGCAGTTCTTC,CASSWTSGGTDNEQFF
TRBD1,TRBJ2-3,TRBV7-2,15,-,TGTGCCAGCAGTCGACAGGGGGGCCCCACAGATACGCAGTATTTT,CASSRQGGPTDTQYF
-,TRBJ1-3,TRBV4-3,10,-,TGCGCCAGCGAAAGAAACACCATATATTTT,CASERNTIYF
-,TRBJ1-5,TRBV5-1,12,-,TGCGCCAGCAGCTTGGAAGGATCCCCCCAGCATTTT,CASSLEGSPQHF
TRBD2,TRBJ2-1,TRBV7-2,16,-,TGTGCCAGCAGCCAACGCGGGGGGGGCTCCTACAATGAGCAGTTCTTC,CASSQRGGGSYNEQFF
TRBD1,TRBJ1-6,TRBV4-2,16,-,TGTGCCAGCAGCCAAGAATCCGGGACAGGGAGTTCACCCCTCCACTTT,CASSQESGTGSSPLHF
-,TRBJ1-1,TRBV10-3,13,few,TGTGCCATCAGTGACAGGAAAAGATCTGAAGCTTTCTTT,CAISDRKRSEAFF
-,TRBJ2-3,TRBV7-3,15,many,TGTGCCAGCAGCTTAGGACGTAGGGCCGGAGATACGCAGTATTTT,CASSLGRRAGDTQYF
TRBD1,TRBJ2-7,TRBV10-3,13,many,TGTGCCATCAGTGTCGGACAGGGTTACGAGCAGTACTTC,CAISVGQGYEQYF
-,TRBJ2-2,TRBV15,15,-,TGTGCCACCAGCAGTGAATTAAGGAACACCGGGGAGCGGTTTTTT,CATSSELRNTGERFF
-,TRBJ1-1,TRBV12-3/TRBV12-4,14,-,TGTGCCAGCAGTACCCTCAGGACGAACACTGAAGCTTTCTTT,CASSTLRTNTEAFF
-,TRBJ1-2,TRBV28,17,-,TGTGCCAGCAGTCCCCGGGACCACAGTCCCACCAACTATGGCTACACCTTC,CASSPRDHSPTNYGYTF
-,TRBJ2-7,TRBV5-1,14,-,TGCGCCAGCAGCCCCGGGACAACTCGATACGAGCAGTACTTC,CASSPGTTRYEQYF
TRBD2,TRBJ2-1,TRBV5-1,15,few,TGCGCCAGCAGCTTGGATAGCGGGGCTTACAATGAGCAGTTCTTC,CASSLDSGAYNEQFF
-,TRBJ2-7,TRBV4-3,15,many,TGCGCCAGCAGCCAGCACCGGGACGTATCCTACGAGCAGTACTTC,CASSQHRDVSYEQYF
TRBD2,TRBJ2-7,TRBV28,15,many,TGTGCCAGCACTTACCCCTCGGGACTAGGGAGCGAGCAGTACTTC,CASTYPSGLGSEQYF
TRBD1,TRBJ2-7,TRBV29-1,14,few,TGCAGCGTCGAGATCGGGACAGGGGGAAACGAGCAGTACTTC,CSVEIGTGGNEQYF
-,TRBJ2-7,TRBV5-5,15,few,TGTGCCAGCAGCATTGGACAGGGAGGGTACTACGAGCAGTACTTC,CASSIGQGGYYEQYF
TRBD1,TRBJ1-5,TRBV6-6,13,few,TGTGCCAGCACAATGACAGGGGATCAGCCCCAGCATTTT,CASTMTGDQPQHF
-,TRBJ2-1,TRBV2,11,few,TGTGCCACCCTTGAAAACAATGAGCAGTTCTTC,CATLENNEQFF
-,TRBJ2-6,TRBV28,15,many,TGTGCCAGCAGTTTACGGCTCACAGGGGCCAACGTCCTGACTTTC,CASSLRLTGANVLTF
-,TRBJ1-6,TRBV6-2/TRBV6-3,16,-,-,CASSSSDKGVTSPLHF
TRBD1,TRBJ2-7,TRBV28,14,few,TGTGCCAGCAGTTCGGCGGGACAGGGGTACGAGCAGTACTTC,CASSSAGQGYEQYF
TRBD1,TRBJ2-3,TRBV9,16,many,TGTGCCAGCAGCGTGGGGACAGGGGCCAGCACAGATACGCAGTATTTT,CASSVGTGASTDTQYF
-,TRBJ2-1,TRBV6-1,16,-,TGTGCCAGCAGCAGTGAAAGGGGAGGTTCATACAATGAGCAGTTCTTC,CASSSERGGSYNEQFF
TRBD1,TRBJ2-7,TRBV6-6,15,many,TGTGCCAGCACCAGACAGGGGGCGCAGGGCTACGAGCAGTACTTC,CASTRQGAQGYEQYF
TRBD1,TRBJ2-7,TRBV3-1,15,-,TGTGCCAGCAGCCCGGGCGCGGGACAGGGGTGCGAGCAGTACTTC,CASSPGAGQGCEQYF
-,TRBJ1-2,TRBV7-9,15,-,TGTGCCAGCAGCCAGATTGGGGGGGCAACAGATGGCTACACCTTC,CASSQIGGATDGYTF
-,TRBJ1-1,TRBV12-3/TRBV12-4,13,few,TGTGCCAGCAGTTTAGTCCGGCACACTGAAGCTTTCTTT,CASSLVRHTEAFF
TRBD2,TRBJ2-1,TRBV20-1,13,-,TGCAGTGGTCGGGGGGGCCGAAACAATGAGCAGTTCTTC,CSGRGGRNNEQFF
TRBD1,TRBJ2-4,TRBV24-1,15,-,TGTGCCACCAGTGACCCCAGGGACAGTCCCCGCGGGCAGTACTTC,CATSDPRDSPRGQYF
-,TRBJ1-2,TRBV5-1,13,-,TGCGCCAGCAGCTCGGACTTACAAAGGGGCTACACCTTC,CASSSDLQRGYTF
-,TRBJ2-7,TRBV7-9,15,-,TGTGCCAGCAGCCCGCGGGGCGACAGATTGGACGAGCAGTACTTC,CASSPRGDRLDEQYF
-,TRBJ1-2,TRBV30,12,-,TGTGCCTTTCAGACAGGAACCTATGGCTACACCTTC,CAFQTGTYGYTF
-,TRBJ1-2,TRBV7-2,13,many,TGTGCCAGCAGCTTAGGGTTGAACTATGGCTACACCTTC,CASSLGLNYGYTF
-,TRBJ2-3,TRBV4-3,15,-,TGCGCCAGCAGCTCAAAACCCTCTCGCACAGATACGCAGTATTTT,CASSSKPSRTDTQYF
-,TRBJ1-2,TRBV28,13,few,TGTGCCAGCACCTTAATCGCCGCTCGGGGCTACACCTTC,CASTLIAARGYTF
-,TRBJ2-7,TRBV30,12,-,TGTGCCTGGAGCACAATGACCTACGAGCAGTACTTC,CAWSTMTYEQYF
TRBD1,TRBJ1-2,TRBV28,15,few,TGTGCCACCTTCGCGGCCGGGACAGGGGGGTATGGCTACACCTTC,CATFAAGTGGYGYTF
TRBD1,TRBJ1-5,TRBV12-3/TRBV12-4,13,-,TGTGCCAGCAGTTTACTCGGGGACAGGACCCAGCATTTT,CASSLLGDRTQHF
-,TRBJ2-7,TRBV12-3/TRBV12-4,14,few,TGTGCCAGCACCCCGACAGAGAGCTCCTGCGAGCAGTACTTC,CASTPTESSCEQYF
-,TRBJ2-3,TRBV20-1,12,few,TGCAGTGCAATCCAGGGAGCAGATACGCAGTATTTT,CSAIQGADTQYF
-,TRBJ1-1,TRBV28,16,-,TGTGCCAGCAGTTCCGGAGCTCGGGGGACTAACACTGAAGCTTTCTTT,CASSSGARGTNTEAFF
-,TRBJ2-7,TRBV28,12,few,TGTGCCAGCAGTCCCCTCAGGGGCGAGCAGTACTTC,CASSPLRGEQYF
TRBD2,TRBJ2-7,TRBV29-1,14,many,TGCAGCGTTGAGGGACTAGCCGGCTTCTACGAGCAGTACTTC,CSVEGLAGFYEQYF
TRBD2,TRBJ2-1,TRBV18,15,few,TGTGCCAGCTCACCGACTAGCGGGGGATGGAGTGAGCAGTTCTTC,CASSPTSGGWSEQFF
TRBD1,TRBJ1-4,TRBV30,15,few,TGTGCCTGGAACGCCCGGACAGGGACTAATGAAAAACTGTTTTTT,CAWNARTGTNEKLFF
TRBD2,TRBJ2-1,TRBV6-1,16,few,TGTGCCAGCAGTCCCCGTGGGTCTGCCAGGGAGGGTGAGCAGTTCTTC,CASSPRGSAREGEQFF
-,TRBJ2-1,TRBV6-2/TRBV6-3,13,-,TGTGCCAGCAGTTTGCGTGCTGTCCATGAGCAGTTCTTC,CASSLRAVHEQFF
-,TRBJ1-2,TRBV7-2,14,-,TGTGCCAGCAGCTTGGAGGCCAGATCCTATGGCTACACCTTC,CASSLEARSYGYTF
-,TRBJ1-1,TRBV5-1,17,-,TGCGCCAGCAGCTTGGGAGGGGGGAGGGGGACGAACACTGAAGCTTTCTTT,CASSLGGGRGTNTEAFF